These T cell receptor beta chains were read from a single sample in a study of cytomegalovirus exposure and HLA in healthy donors. The method was immunoSEQ multiplex PCR; TCRdb's version includes in-frame clones alone and lacks a portion of them. The table has 150,000 to 200,000 clones, about 78% seen once. The sample was PBMCs. The receptors shown here come from a woman in her forties or fifties in good health and CMV-seropositive. Both conserved end residues are trimmed from each CDR3. The order of the fields is V gene, J gene, CDR3 protein.

V: TRBV19
J: TRBJ1-5
CDR3: ASTIDSLYSNQPQH

V: TRBV5-6
J: TRBJ1-2
CDR3: ASSYQGSNYGYT

V: TRBV27
J: TRBJ2-5
CDR3: ASSPRGLAGAETQY

V: TRBV5-1
J: TRBJ1-2
CDR3: ASSEVGQAVPGYT

V: TRBV27
J: TRBJ1-2
CDR3: ASSPGQPFYGYT

V: TRBV5-1
J: TRBJ2-3
CDR3: ASSLGTATDTQY

V: TRBV15
J: TRBJ1-5
CDR3: ATSRGIGGSWSSNQPQH

V: TRBV18
J: TRBJ1-3
CDR3: ASSPGTSRGNTIY

V: TRBV18
J: TRBJ1-5
CDR3: ASSPKAGQGRLSNQPQH

V: TRBV4-2
J: TRBJ2-3
CDR3: ASSQGTSGGGRDTQY

V: TRBV6-5
J: TRBJ1-4
CDR3: ASSYSQGSNEKLF

V: TRBV9
J: TRBJ2-3
CDR3: ASSVDAGGLTDTQY

V: TRBV27
J: TRBJ1-1
CDR3: ASRLTGGRAEAF

V: TRBV4-1
J: TRBJ2-7
CDR3: ASSLLAGQVGEQY

V: TRBV6-5
J: TRBJ1-5
CDR3: ASSPLMGAGQPQH

V: TRBV4-1
J: TRBJ2-7
CDR3: ASSQERTGTYEQY

V: TRBV4-1
J: TRBJ2-2
CDR3: ASSRDRSRSPGELF

V: TRBV15
J: TRBJ2-1
CDR3: ATSRDLMRNNEQF

V: TRBV2
J: TRBJ2-7
CDR3: ASSEASYFGQY

V: TRBV6-6
J: TRBJ1-2
CDR3: ASSLFGGEPYGYT

V: TRBV9
J: TRBJ2-7
CDR3: ASSVATAGPYEQY

V: TRBV7-8
J: TRBJ2-7
CDR3: ASSLRSSGGFYEQY

V: TRBV27
J: TRBJ1-1
CDR3: ASSPGTGVTEAF

V: TRBV9
J: TRBJ2-2
CDR3: ASSPGGTLANTGELF

V: TRBV5-4
J: TRBJ1-3
CDR3: ASSSRHSGNTIY

V: TRBV10-3
J: TRBJ2-1
CDR3: AIRDRGTMTGRTYNEQF

V: TRBV27
J: TRBJ2-2
CDR3: ASSLQGARTGELF

V: TRBV5-4
J: TRBJ2-1
CDR3: ASSLMTGATNEQF